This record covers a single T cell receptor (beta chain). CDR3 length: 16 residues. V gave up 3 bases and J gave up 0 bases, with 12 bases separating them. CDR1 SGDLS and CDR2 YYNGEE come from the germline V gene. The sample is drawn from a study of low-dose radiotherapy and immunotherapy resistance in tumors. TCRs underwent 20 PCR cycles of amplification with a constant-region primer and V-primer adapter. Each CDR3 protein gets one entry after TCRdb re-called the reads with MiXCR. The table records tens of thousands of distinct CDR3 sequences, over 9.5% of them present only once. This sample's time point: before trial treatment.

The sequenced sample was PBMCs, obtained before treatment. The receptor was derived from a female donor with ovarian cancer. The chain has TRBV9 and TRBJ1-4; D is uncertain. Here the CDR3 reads CASSAAPAATNEKLFF. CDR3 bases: TGTGCCAGCAGCGCCGCCCCGGCAGCAACTAATGAAAAACTGTTTTTT.